One and the same sample provided the 8 T cell receptor beta chains below, sequenced in a study of shared clonotypes between healthy human individuals. TCRdb's copy holds only in-frame clones and misses some; the assay was immunoSEQ multiplex PCR. The table lists over a million clones, 70% to 80% of them singletons. What was sequenced was memory CD4+ T cells from PBMCs. Stated subset: CD45RA-negative fraction. Source of these receptors: a man aged 18 to 30 in good health. Some clones in this sample may be carry-over from other donors' samples.

The genes are TRBV15 and TRBJ2-7, with 7 bases identical to TRBD2. The CDR3 is 14 residues long. Trimming cost V 3 bases and J 7 bases; bases outside gene matches: 9. Germline values: CDR1 LNHNV, CDR2 YYDKDF (reference sequence). The CDR3 DNA reads as TGTGCCACCAGCAGGGGGAGGGGAGTGTCGGAGCAGTACTTC. This translates into CATSRGRGVSEQYF.

The gene calls are TRBV7-9 and TRBJ1-4; D might be TRBD1 (5 bases). Trimming took off 3 bases at V and 5 bases at J, with 16 bases between the two ends. The germline CDR1 and CDR2 sequences are SEHNR and FQNEAQ (reference sequence). The CDR3 extends over 16 amino acids. The CDR3 DNA reads as TGTGCCAGCAGCTTTTATTCCGGGACCGTCAATGAAAAACTGTTTTTT. This gives the protein CASSFYSGTVNEKLFF.

This chain uses TRBV5-4 with TRBJ1-3, with D perhaps TRBD1 (6 bases). Germline V gene lookup returns CDR1 SGHNT and CDR2 YYREEE (reference sequence). The CDR3 is 15 amino acids. The V end lost 2 bases, the J end lost 0 bases, and 9 bases lay between the germline ends. CDR3 bases: TGTGCCAGCAGCTTACAGGGCGTCTCTGGAAACACCATATATTTT. It codes for CASSLQGVSGNTIYF.

The chain uses TRBV7-6 and TRBJ2-6; 13 bases are shared with TRBD2. The CDR3 sequence is 19 residues long. V dropped 5 bases and J dropped 2; count of bases not matched to a gene: 9. Per germline, CDR1 SGHVS and CDR2 FNYEAQ. The CDR3 DNA is TGTGCCAGCAGCCTTAAACTAGCGGGAGGGCCGGCTGGGGCCAACGTCCTGACTTTC. This encodes CASSLKLAGGPAGANVLTF.

The chain is built from TRBV5-1 and TRBJ2-5; D gene ambiguous. CDR3 length: 13 residues. Germline assignment: CDR1 SGHRS and CDR2 YFSETQ. V was pared by 0 bases and J by 4 bases, with 7 bases between. The CDR3 loop reads CASSLEPAETQYF. CDR3 coding DNA: TGCGCCAGCAGCTTGGAGCCCGCAGAGACCCAGTACTTC.

Notes on this clone: This specimen includes other DNA sequences encoding the same CDR3. V usage is TRBV5-4 and J usage is TRBJ2-3; D is unresolved. Germline CDR1 SGHNT, CDR2 YYREEE (reference sequence). V lost 4 bases to trimming and J lost 2 bases, with 5 bases between them. The CDR3 sequence is 12 residues long. CDR3 sequence reads: CASSLNTDTQYF. DNA of the CDR3: TGTGCCAGCAGCCTTAACACAGATACGCAGTATTTT.

This sequence joins TRBV9 and TRBJ2-2; TRBD2 aligns across 7 bases. The ends lost 4 bases at V and 2 bases at J; junction bases unmatched: 11. The CDR3 is 17 amino acids. CDR1 is SGDLS and CDR2 is YYNGEE in the germline V gene. Written as DNA, the CDR3 is TGTGCCAGCAGCTACCTCGCCGGACTAGGCAACACCGGGGAGCTGTTTTTT. Its protein is CASSYLAGLGNTGELFF. Full variable domain (rest looked up from reference TRBV9 and TRBJ2-2): DSGVTQTPKHLITATGQRVTLRCSPRSGDLSVYWYQQSLDQGLQFLIQYYNGEERAKGNILERFSAQQFPDLHSELNLSSLELGDSALYFCASSYLAGLGNTGELFFGEGSRLTVL.

This clone turned up a few times. CDR3 loop: CASSPDGEVYEQYF. In nucleotides, the CDR3 is TGTGCCAGCAGCCCCGACGGGGAGGTCTACGAGCAGTACTTC. The chain uses TRBV7-9 and TRBJ2-7, with a possible D match to TRBD2 (6 bases). Germline CDR1 is SEHNR and CDR2 is FQNEAQ (reference sequence). With 5 bases removed from V and 3 bases from J, the gap between germline ends came to 14 bases. CDR3 length equals 14 residues.